The 20 T cell receptor beta chains reported below all come from one sample, sequenced in a study of identical twins. TCRdb called the 5' RACE reads again in MiXCR, with one record for every CDR3 protein. The sample holds approximately 250,000 distinct CDR3 sequences; 5.5% to 7.5% are singletons and the top ten take 13% to 15%. This same sample was also part of a study on T cells expressing NK-cell markers.

Specimen: CD8+ T cells sorted from blood. Every receptor here comes from a woman aged 18-29 years in good health.

The chain is built from TRBV27 and TRBJ2-2, with 9 bases that match TRBD1. This CDR3 region has 15 residues. Looked up from germline, CDR1 is MNHEY and CDR2 is SMNVEV (reference sequence). J gave up 6 bases and V 5 bases, and 7 bases lay outside the gene matches. The CDR3, as DNA: TGTGCCAGCAGTGTCGGGACAGGGTCCCCCGGGGAGCTGTTTTTT. Its translation is CASSVGTGSPGELFF.

This chain connects TRBV7-8 to TRBJ2-3; D remains unclear. CDR3 length: 14 amino acids. Trimming cost V 1 base and J 2 bases, with 7 bases left between them. The germline gives CDR1 SGHVS, CDR2 FQNEAQ. The DNA of the CDR3 is TGTGCCAGCAGCTTAGGTCCGGCCACAGATACGCAGTATTTT. It encodes CASSLGPATDTQYF.

The V and J genes are TRBV5-1 and TRBJ1-2; TRBD1 matches 7 bases. The CDR3 consists of 14 residues. CDR1 and CDR2 from the germline V gene are SGHRS and YFSETQ. Losses at the gene ends were 0 bases for V and 8 bases for J; bases not matched to a gene: 7. The CDR3 spells CASSLEGALRGYTF. The CDR3 DNA reads as TGCGCCAGCAGCTTGGAGGGGGCACTACGGGGCTACACCTTC. The entire variable domain, with the rest obtained from reference TRBV5-1 and TRBJ1-2, is as follows: KAGVTQTPRYLIKTRGQQVTLSCSPISGHRSVSWYQQTPGQGLQFLFEYFSETQRNKGNFPGRFSGRQFSNSRSEMNVSTLELGDSALYLCASSLEGALRGYTFGSGTRLTVV.

This clonotype was seen only a few times. V is TRBV7-9 and J is TRBJ2-7; 9 bases map to TRBD1. This CDR3 has 15 residues. Per the germline V gene, CDR1 is SEHNR and CDR2 is FQNEAQ (reference sequence). Trimming at V came to 5 bases and at J to 1 base, leaving 6 bases not matched to a gene. CDR3 region: CASSQGQGRSYEQYF. The CDR3 DNA reads TGTGCCAGCAGCCAGGGACAGGGTCGGTCCTACGAGCAGTACTTC.

This clonotype was detected only a few times. The chain couples TRBV6-5 to TRBJ2-7; the match to TRBD2 covers 13 bases. Trimming took 0 bases from V and 3 from J; bases not matched to a gene: 8. Germline CDR1 reads MNHEY; CDR2 reads SVGAGI. CDR3 length equals 18 residues. The chain's CDR3 is CASSYSQFGTSGDYEQYF. The CDR3 DNA reads TGTGCCAGCAGTTACTCACAATTCGGGACTAGCGGGGACTACGAGCAGTACTTC.

This clonotype appeared many times. The V and J genes are TRBV4-3 and TRBJ2-1; D could derive from TRBD1 or TRBD2 (5 bases each). Trimming left V 2 bases short and J 0 bases short, with 11 bases between. Germline CDR1 and CDR2: LGHNA and YSLEER. This CDR3 has 16 amino acids. DNA for the CDR3: TGCGCCAGCAGCCAATGGGGGTCGAGCTCCTACAATGAGCAGTTCTTC. This encodes CASSQWGSSSYNEQFF.

The chain links TRBV2 to TRBJ1-4, with 10 positions matching TRBD1. Trimming took 5 bases from V and 7 from J; bases not matched to a gene: 16. Germline CDR1 and CDR2: SNHLY and FYNNEI. The CDR3 consists of 18 residues. CDR3 in DNA: TGTGCCAGCAGTTCGAGCGCTTCAGACAGGGGGCGCGGTGAAAAACTGTTTTTT. It yields the protein CASSSSASDRGRGEKLFF.

This clonotype was seen only a few times. CDR3 sequence: CASSHPPRGREQYF. The CDR3 region has the DNA TGTGCCAGCAGCCACCCCCCGCGGGGGAGGGAGCAGTACTTC. The chain combines TRBV14 with TRBJ2-7, with 7 bases identical to TRBD2. The germline V gene encodes CDR1 SGHDN and CDR2 FVKESK. V lost 3 bases to trimming and J lost 7 bases; unmatched junction nucleotides: 9. The CDR3 has 14 amino acids.

The sample holds a few counts of this clonotype. This chain connects TRBV15 to TRBJ2-3; no firm D call. Looked up from germline, CDR1 is LNHNV and CDR2 is YYDKDF (reference sequence). The ends were cut back, 9 bases at V and 1 base at J, with 8 bases in the middle. This CDR3 has 12 residues. The CDR3 DNA sequence: TGTGCCACTTCGGGTGGCACAGATACGCAGTATTTT. It is translated as CATSGGTDTQYF.

This clonotype was recorded a few times. The V and J genes are TRBV5-1 and TRBJ1-1, with D perhaps matching TRBD1 (5 bases). Germline V gene sequence: CDR1 SGHRS, CDR2 YFSETQ. This CDR3 spans 14 amino acids. Trimming removed 4 bases at V and 2 bases at J, with 12 bases between. In nucleotides, the CDR3 is TGCGCCAGCAGCCCCCGGGGCGAAAACACTGAAGCTTTCTTT. Translation gives CASSPRGENTEAFF.

V is TRBV9 and J is TRBJ2-1; a weak D match, TRBD2 (7 bases). Germline-derived CDR1 and CDR2 are SGDLS and YYNGEE. Between the trimmed V and J ends, which lost 4 bases and 8 bases, there was a span of 19 bases. The CDR3 consists of 15 residues. CDR3 DNA: TGTGCCAGCAGCTTCGGGGGCGGGGGTATCGATGAGCAGTTCTTC. It translates to CASSFGGGGIDEQFF. Full variable domain (outside the CDR3, taken from reference TRBV9 and TRBJ2-1): DSGVTQTPKHLITATGQRVTLRCSPRSGDLSVYWYQQSLDQGLQFLIQYYNGEERAKGNILERFSAQQFPDLHSELNLSSLELGDSALYFCASSFGGGGIDEQFFGPGTRLTVL.

This clonotype was counted a few times. The chain employs TRBV2 and TRBJ2-6; 7 bases match TRBD1. From germline, CDR1 is SNHLY and CDR2 FYNNEI. The ends lost 11 bases at V and 6 bases at J; junction bases unmatched: 13. This CDR3 has 15 amino acids. CDR3 sequence reads: CARTGEGSMANVLTF. In DNA, the CDR3 is TGTGCCCGAACAGGGGAAGGCTCTATGGCCAACGTCCTGACTTTC.

This clonotype has more than one count but fewer than ten. The V and J genes are TRBV7-9 and TRBJ2-1; 11 bases map to TRBD1. The CDR3 runs to 14 residues. Germline CDR1 is SEHNR and CDR2 is FQNEAQ (reference sequence). The J segment lost 3 bases and the V segment lost 6 bases, leaving 1 base of the junction unmatched. This chain's CDR3 is CASRGQGVYNEQFF. The CDR3 coding sequence is TGTGCCAGCAGGGGACAGGGGGTCTACAATGAGCAGTTCTTC.

This clonotype was seen ten or more times. CDR3 nucleotides: TGCGCCAGCAGCCAAGATCCGGGCGGAGAGACCCAGTACTTC. Amino acids: CASSQDPGGETQYF. The rearrangement links TRBV4-3 to TRBJ2-5; D gene unclear. V was clipped by 0 bases and J by 4 bases, with 9 bases between them. The CDR3 loop spans 14 amino acids. Germline V gene data show CDR1 as LGHNA and CDR2 as YSLEER.

This clonotype was seen only a few times. The chain joins TRBV20-1 to TRBJ2-2, with D uncertain. Trimming left V 6 bases short and J 6 bases short, with 14 bases between. Germline V gene lookup returns CDR1 DFQATT and CDR2 SNEGSKA (reference sequence). The CDR3 has 13 amino acids. DNA of the CDR3: TGCAGTGCGCCTGGGGAATATCCCGGGGAGCTGTTTTTT. It is translated as CSAPGEYPGELFF.

V and J are TRBV7-9 and TRBJ2-7, with a tentative D call TRBD1 (6 bases). V gave up 2 bases and J gave up 2 bases, with 19 bases separating them. CDR3 size: 17 residues. CDR1 and CDR2 (germline): SEHNR, FQNEAQ (reference sequence). In DNA form, the CDR3 reads TGTGCCAGCAGCTTAAGCCCAGACAGGAACACGCCCTACGAGCAGTACTTC. Protein product: CASSLSPDRNTPYEQYF.

This clonotype was seen a handful of times. This sequence joins TRBV10-3 and TRBJ2-3; 10 bases line up with TRBD1. The germline V gene has CDR1 ENHRY and CDR2 SYGVKD. J gave up 5 bases and V 10 bases, and 6 bases lay outside the gene matches. The CDR3 loop spans 13 amino acids. CDR3: CATGTGVEDTQYF. Written as DNA, the CDR3 is TGTGCCACCGGGACAGGGGTAGAAGATACGCAGTATTTT.

The chain recombines TRBV9 with TRBJ2-7; D call uncertain. The germline V gene has CDR1 SGDLS and CDR2 YYNGEE. CDR3 length: 14 amino acids. Trimming cost V 0 bases and J 2 bases, with 9 bases left between them. The CDR3 sequence is CASSVASAAYEQYF. DNA of the CDR3: TGTGCCAGCAGCGTAGCTTCGGCAGCCTACGAGCAGTACTTC.

The table lists this clonotype with a few counts. The chain combines TRBV7-6 with TRBJ2-1, with D unresolved. Germline V lookup: CDR1 SGHVS, CDR2 FNYEAQ. The V gene lost 7 bases and the J gene lost 6 bases, with 10 bases spanning the gap. The CDR3 extends over 12 amino acids. CDR3 DNA sequence: TGTGCCAGCAAAGGGCCAGCCAATGAGCAGTTCTTC. As protein: CASKGPANEQFF.

This clonotype was seen a few times. The V gene is TRBV7-9, the J gene TRBJ2-7; 8 bases match TRBD1. The CDR3 contains 15 residues. The germline gives CDR1 SEHNR, CDR2 FQNEAQ (reference sequence). J gave up 2 bases and V 4 bases, and 7 bases lay outside the gene matches. The CDR3: CASSYPTGGTYEQYF. Here the CDR3 DNA reads TGTGCCAGCAGCTACCCCACAGGGGGAACCTACGAGCAGTACTTC.